A selection of T cell receptor beta chains follows, all from one sample in a study of T cells in Graves' hyperthyroidism and ophthalmopathy. MiXCR, run by TCRdb on the multiplex PCR reads, gives a single entry per CDR3 protein. The sample records a few hundred thousand distinct CDR3 sequences, 14% being singletons. The sample taken for sequencing was blood. The receptors were sampled from a woman aged 25 to 39 with Graves' ophthalmopathy. Both conserved end residues are part of each CDR3. A D gene is named only where the DNA matches it firmly. Clone size is given for some rows only: seen once, a few or many times, or a class if the clone is expanded.

. | . | TRBJ1-1 | TRBV5-4 | CASSVKMNTEAFF | TGTGCCAGCAGCGTTAAAATGAACACTGAAGCTTTCTTT
. | many | TRBJ1-1 | TRBV7-3 | CASSSLGGADAFF | TGTGCCAGCAGCTCTCTCGGGGGGGCTGACGCTTTCTTT
. | many | TRBJ2-3 | TRBV14 | CASSQDFGSTDTQYF | TGTGCCAGCAGCCAAGATTTCGGTAGCACAGATACGCAGTATTTT
. | few | TRBJ2-5 | TRBV5-8 | CASSLLPETQYF | TGTGCCAGCAGCTTGCTCCCAGAGACCCAGTACTTC
TRBD1 | . | TRBJ1-5 | TRBV6-2/TRBV6-3 | CASSYGFRGRNQPQHF | TGTGCCAGCAGTTACGGGTTCAGGGGGCGTAATCAGCCCCAGCATTTT
. | many | TRBJ2-3 | TRBV7-3 | CASSLGVGRDTQYF | TGTGCCAGCAGCTTAGGGGTGGGGCGAGATACGCAGTATTTT
TRBD2 | many | TRBJ2-5 | TRBV5-1 | CASSQSWTSKETQYF | TGCGCCAGCAGCCAGTCCTGGACTAGCAAAGAGACCCAGTACTTC
. | . | TRBJ1-3 | TRBV6-2/TRBV6-3 | CASAKTGTSGNTIYF | TGTGCCAGCGCTAAGACAGGTACCTCTGGAAACACCATATATTTT
. | many | TRBJ1-4 | TRBV7-3 | CASSLGAQGTEKLFF | TGTGCCAGCAGCTTGGGTGCCCAGGGGACTGAAAAACTGTTTTTT
. | many | TRBJ1-1 | TRBV9 | CASSVGVEGRTEAFF | TGTGCCAGCAGCGTAGGGGTAGAAGGTAGGACTGAAGCTTTCTTT
TRBD2 | many | TRBJ2-3 | TRBV6-1 | CASSHPGASGGTDTQYF | TGTGCCAGCAGTCACCCGGGGGCTAGCGGGGGCACAGATACGCAGTATTTT
. | many | TRBJ2-1 | TRBV3-1 | CASSRTGTRNYNEQFF | TGTGCCAGCAGCCGAACCGGGACAAGGAACTACAATGAGCAGTTCTTC
TRBD1 | many | TRBJ1-4 | TRBV13 | CASSLGTANEKLFF | TGTGCCAGCAGCCTGGGGACAGCAAATGAAAAACTGTTTTTT
TRBD2 | many | TRBJ2-3 | TRBV20-1 | CSATWGGGSTDTQYF | TGCAGTGCTACTTGGGGGGGGGGGAGCACAGATACGCAGTATTTT
TRBD2 | many | TRBJ2-5 | TRBV28 | CASSLPPSAGRETQYF | TGTGCCAGCAGTTTACCACCCTCAGCGGGGCGAGAGACCCAGTACTTC
. | . | TRBJ1-2 | TRBV28 | CASSLGARGRNYGYTF | TGTGCCAGCAGTTTAGGTGCGAGGGGAAGGAACTATGGCTACACCTTC